This TCR beta chain is from a study of shared clonotypes between healthy human individuals. To note about this clone: Its target is not known.

Trimming removed 0 bases from V and 6 bases from J, with 16 bases in between. Germline-derived CDR1 and CDR2 are SGHRS and YFSETQ. The CDR3 runs 16 residues. Every unsorted PBMC PCR replicate was loaded with 250 to 300 ng DNA, roughly 30,000 T cell genomes. Clones were read by immunoSEQ multiplex PCR, and TCRdb kept only the in-frame ones, dropping some. There are about 490,000 clones in the sample; about 78% occur only once, and around 12% lies in the top ten. Everyone who donated was a Caucasian adult who lived in Nashville, Tennessee. Unsorted material relied on approximately 100 million PBMCs as the source of genomic DNA. Study-level points and caveats: What limited the represented genetic and exposure-history diversity was the small number of donors.

The receptor comes from a woman between 40 and 50 years old in good health. Some clones in this sample may be carry-over from other donors' samples. V is TRBV5-1 and J is TRBJ2-1, with no clear D. The source material was PBMCs. CDR3 sequence reads: CASSLDIARQGNEQFF. The CDR3 region has the DNA TGCGCCAGCAGCTTGGACATAGCAAGGCAAGGCAATGAGCAGTTCTTC.